This T cell receptor (beta chain) was retrieved from a study of T cells in localized non-small cell lung cancer. Sequencing was performed with immunoSEQ multiplex PCR; in TCRdb, only in-frame clones are kept and a portion is missing. This sample has about 53,000 clones, with approximately 83% found just once. This CDR3 has 13 residues. Germline V gene sequence: CDR1 SNHLY, CDR2 FYNNEI. Of note for this clone: What it binds is not known.

General study results and limits: Tumor samples were not multi-region, leaving intratumor heterogeneity unexcluded. The highest T cell clonality was in uninvolved adjacent lung, above tumor. Patients showing higher blood T cell density tended to see longer overall survival. Adjacent lung exhibited a median of about 50 among the 100 most abundant tumor clones.

The origin of this receptor is a man aged 40-75 years with stage III lung adenocarcinoma. This rearrangement joins TRBV2 to TRBJ2-5; D tentatively fits TRBD1 or TRBD2 (5 bases each). TRBJ2-7 matches the DNA end more closely, so the J call is doubtful. The input for sequencing was peripheral blood mononuclear cells, taken before any cancer treatment. The DNA for the CDR3 is TGTGCCAGCAGTTCCGGGACCTCCTACGAGCAGTACTTC. As protein: CASSSGTSYEQYF.